The 14 T cell receptor beta chains in this list originate from one sample, sequenced in a study of OX40 agonist ivuxolimab in advanced cancers. Sequenced by immunoSEQ multiplex PCR; TCRdb stores in-frame clones only, minus some. The data show tens of thousands of clones, approximately 80% seen once. The material sequenced was CD4+ or CD8+ T cells sorted from blood, taken in a trial of the OX40 agonist ivuxolimab. Receptor source: an adult with an advanced solid tumor such as melanoma, head and neck, liver or kidney cancer.

The J gene is TRBJ1-3, the V gene TRBV2; D ambiguous. The V gene's germline CDR1 is SNHLY and CDR2 FYNNEI. The CDR3 is made up of 12 amino acids. Trimming left V 9 bases short and J 4 bases short, with 10 bases between. The CDR3 here is CARRLEGNTIYF. For the CDR3, the DNA is TGTGCCAGACGACTTGAGGGAAACACCATATATTTT.

This chain links TRBV15 with TRBJ1-1, with D unclear. V dropped 1 base and J dropped 6 bases, with 9 bases sitting between them. The CDR3 extends over 13 amino acids. CDR1 and CDR2 (germline): LNHNV, YYDKDF (reference sequence). The CDR3 region has the DNA TGTGCCACCAGCAGAGCCAGTGGAGCTGAAGCTTTCTTT. Its protein is CATSRASGAEAFF. The whole variable domain, remainder taken from reference TRBV15 and TRBJ1-1, is DAMVIQNPRYQVTQFGKPVTLSCSQTLNHNVMYWYQQKSSQAPKLLFHYYDKDFNNEADTPDNFQSRRPNTSFCFLDIRSPGLGDTAMYLCATSRASGAEAFFGQGTRLTVV.

The rearrangement uses TRBV19 and TRBJ2-2; D is undetermined. CDR3 size: 13 residues. Between the trimmed V and J ends, which lost 0 bases and 6 bases, there was a span of 5 bases. CDR1 is LNHDA, CDR2 SQIVND, per germline (reference sequence). The CDR3 DNA follows: TGTGCCAGTAGTATAGATCGGGCCGGGGAGCTGTTTTTT. The encoded protein is CASSIDRAGELFF.

The gene calls are TRBV13 and TRBJ1-2; D unclear. Germline V gives CDR1 PRHDT, CDR2 FYEKMQ (reference sequence). V was clipped by 2 bases and J by 4 bases, with 8 bases between them. This CDR3 is 13 amino acids long. The CDR3: CASSLRGFYGYTF. In DNA, the CDR3 is TGTGCCAGCAGCTTAAGAGGGTTCTATGGCTACACCTTC.

The chain joins TRBV14 to TRBJ1-1; D unclear. Looked up from germline, CDR1 is SGHDN and CDR2 is FVKESK. V dropped 1 base and J dropped 0 bases, with 9 bases sitting between them. The CDR3 loop spans 15 amino acids. CDR3 sequence reads: CASSQARPVNTEAFF. Written as DNA, the CDR3 is TGTGCCAGCAGCCAAGCGAGGCCCGTGAACACTGAAGCTTTCTTT. Supplemented by reference TRBV14 and TRBJ1-1, the full variable domain reads EAGVTQFPSHSVIEKGQTVTLRCDPISGHDNLYWYRRVMGKEIKFLLHFVKESKQDESGMPNNRFLAERTGGTYSTLKVQPAELEDSGVYFCASSQARPVNTEAFFGQGTRLTVV.

The chain couples TRBV6-5 to TRBJ2-3, with unresolved D. The CDR3 length is 14 residues. The V gene lost 8 bases and the J gene lost 3 bases, with 15 bases spanning the gap. Germline-derived CDR1 and CDR2 are MNHEY and SVGAGI. The CDR3 region is CASGIGYGTDTQYF. CDR3 DNA: TGTGCCAGCGGGATAGGGTACGGTACAGATACGCAGTATTTT.

The CDR3 DNA follows: TGCAGCGTTGGACAGGGTAATTCACCCCTCCACTTT. It codes for CSVGQGNSPLHF. The rearrangement uses TRBV29-1 and TRBJ1-6; 7 nucleotides agree with TRBD1. Trimming at V came to 4 bases and at J to 6 bases, leaving 0 bases not matched to a gene. Germline CDR1 is SQVTM and CDR2 is ANQGSEA. The CDR3 is 12 amino acids.

V is TRBV7-9 and J is TRBJ2-3; 10 nucleotides agree with TRBD2. The CDR3 totals 16 residues. V shed 5 bases and J 4 bases; nucleotides not matched to a gene: 9. Germline CDR1 reads SEHNR; CDR2 reads FQNEAQ (reference sequence). The CDR3 bases are TGTGCCAGCAGCCAGGGCCTAGCGGGAGTTCCAGATACGCAGTATTTT. It translates to CASSQGLAGVPDTQYF.

The chain combines TRBV9 with TRBJ2-3; 8 positions agree with TRBD2. The germline V gene has CDR1 SGDLS and CDR2 YYNGEE. Germline trimming cut 0 bases from V and 2 bases from J; bases unmatched to any gene: 2. The CDR3 covers 15 residues. The CDR3 region has the DNA TGTGCCAGCAGCGTAGGAGCGGGAGCCACAGATACGCAGTATTTT. Translated: CASSVGAGATDTQYF.

V and J are TRBV6-4 and TRBJ2-1; 7 bases fit TRBD2. Germline lookup yields CDR1 MRHNA and CDR2 SNTAGT. J was trimmed by 2 bases and V by 2 bases; bases with no gene match: 3. The length of the CDR3 is 15 residues. The DNA of the CDR3 is TGTGCCAGCAGTGACAGGGAGGGGCCCTACAATGAGCAGTTCTTC. As protein: CASSDREGPYNEQFF.

The chain combines TRBV19 with TRBJ2-2; D is possibly TRBD2 (6 bases). V lost 10 bases to trimming and J lost 5 bases, with 23 bases between them. Germline lookup yields CDR1 LNHDA and CDR2 SQIVND (reference sequence). The CDR3 totals 16 residues. Written as DNA, the CDR3 is TGTGCCACCCGGGACTCCCGCGAGCCATTAACCGGGGAGCTGTTTTTT. Translation: CATRDSREPLTGELFF.

The genes are TRBV28 and TRBJ2-5, with D possibly matching TRBD1 (5 bases). The CDR3 loop spans 15 amino acids. Germline V gene sequence: CDR1 MDHEN, CDR2 SYDVKM. The V end was cut by 5 bases, the J end by 2 bases, with 15 bases between. As DNA, the CDR3 is TGTGCCAGCAGTGCCCAACAGGCTAGTCAAGAGACCCAGTACTTC. The encoded protein is CASSAQQASQETQYF.

CDR3 nucleotides: TGTGCCAGCAGCGGCGGGAGTACTTACGAGCAGTACTTC. This gives the protein CASSGGSTYEQYF. This sequence joins TRBV7-9 and TRBJ2-7; 7 nucleotides align to TRBD2. CDR3 size: 13 residues. Germline trimming cut 5 bases from V and 4 bases from J; bases unmatched to any gene: 5. Germline assignment: CDR1 SEHNR and CDR2 FQNEAQ (reference sequence).

This rearrangement joins TRBV19 to TRBJ1-1; TRBD1 agrees at 8 bases. V was clipped by 3 bases and J by 6 bases; unmatched bases: 6. This CDR3 spans 14 amino acids. CDR1 is LNHDA and CDR2 is SQIVND in the germline V gene (reference sequence). This chain's CDR3 is CASSMNPGGSEAFF. In DNA, the CDR3 is TGTGCCAGTAGTATGAACCCAGGGGGCTCTGAAGCTTTCTTT.